This TCR beta chain was sequenced for a study of cytomegalovirus exposure and HLA in healthy donors. Libraries were prepared by immunoSEQ multiplex PCR; TCRdb keeps only in-frame clonotypes and omits some of them. The sample lists about 180,000 clones, around 85% seen once, with approximately 15% in the top ten. Overall study results and limits: TCR sequences were mostly rare, though some public TCRs occurred in many donors. There were a few CMV-associated chains whose specificity for CMV antigens was confirmed in vitro.

Details on this clone: Its antigen is still unknown.

Sample: PBMCs. The sequence was collected from a man aged 18 to 30 in good health and CMV-seropositive.

The CDR3 region has the DNA TGTGCCAGCAGCTTTTGGACAGGGGCACCCCTCCACTTT. It specifies CASSFWTGAPLHF. The chain links TRBV6-5 to TRBJ1-6; 9 positions agree with TRBD1. This CDR3 is 13 amino acids long. Per germline, CDR1 MNHEY and CDR2 SVGAGI. Trimming removed 6 bases from V and 11 bases from J; junction bases left unmatched: 5.